This entry lists 5 T cell receptor beta chains sequenced from one sample in a study of cytomegalovirus exposure and HLA in healthy donors. It was with 60 Vbeta and 13 Jbeta primers that the PCR ran. Generated by immunoSEQ multiplex PCR, the TCRdb table keeps only in-frame clones and is missing some. The sample lists under 130,000 clones; more than 65% were seen once. The specimen was PBMCs. Source of these receptors: a man aged 30-40 years in good health and CMV-seronegative.

This chain links TRBV19 with TRBJ1-1; a possible D gene is TRBD1 (5 bases). This CDR3 spans 13 amino acids. V lost 1 base to trimming and J lost 10 bases, with 13 bases between them. Germline V gene sequence: CDR1 LNHDA, CDR2 SQIVND (reference sequence). The CDR3 here is CASSIVGVRTAFF. CDR3 DNA sequence: TGTGCCAGTAGTATAGTAGGGGTTCGAACAGCTTTCTTT.

This clone came up a few times. The V and J genes are TRBV14 and TRBJ2-7; D gene uncertain. Germline lookup yields CDR1 SGHDN and CDR2 FVKESK. CDR3 length equals 12 residues. Deletions cut 2 bases from V and 3 bases from J, with 5 bases between. CDR3 residues: CASSQSGYEQYF. The CDR3 DNA reads as TGTGCCAGCAGCCAATCGGGCTACGAGCAGTACTTC.

V usage is TRBV5-4 and J usage is TRBJ1-3, with a possible D match to TRBD1 (6 bases). Trimming shortened V by 4 bases and J by 0 bases, and 14 bases separated the two germline ends. From germline, CDR1 is SGHNT and CDR2 YYREEE (reference sequence). This CDR3 is 16 amino acids long. The CDR3 reads CASSIKTGLSGNTIYF. The CDR3 DNA sequence: TGTGCCAGCAGCATTAAGACAGGACTCTCTGGAAACACCATATATTTT.

This clone was observed a few times. The V call is TRBV6-4, the J call TRBJ1-1, with D unresolved. This CDR3 has 13 amino acids. Germline values: CDR1 MRHNA, CDR2 SNTAGT. V lost 2 bases and J 3 bases, leaving 7 bases between the germline ends. The CDR3 nucleotides are TGTGCCAGCAGTGACGAAACGGACACTGAAGCTTTCTTT. This sequence encodes CASSDETDTEAFF.

The genes are TRBV12-5 and TRBJ1-2, with D unresolved. Germline V gene sequence: CDR1 LGHNT, CDR2 FRNRAP. The CDR3 spans 15 residues. The V gene lost 6 bases and the J gene lost 5 bases, with 19 bases spanning the gap. The CDR3 sequence is CASGESTFGAYGYTF. CDR3 nucleotides: TGTGCTAGTGGGGAAAGTACCTTTGGAGCGTATGGCTACACCTTC.